Sequencing of this T cell receptor beta chain was carried out in a study of human T cells and chemical hapten exposure (TCRdb year 2021). Study-level background: Libraries were combined into a pool for sequencing, and differences in TCR yield between samples came mainly from small differences in library volumes within the pool. Peripheral blood TCR repertoire changes were tracked in vivo in alopecia patients during primary and secondary sensitization to the hapten diphenylcyclopropenone (DPC). For every blood RNA sample, sequencing covered both the TCR alpha and TCR beta chains. Overall results and qualifications from the work: DPC sensitization did not change the number of TCRs with a frequency above 1 in 1000, and there was no evidence of changes in global repertoire structure. After repeated subsampling, the strength of the expansion versus patch-test correlation and the threshold at which it became significant changed.

Explained via the paper, the time point label denotes: healthy volunteer bleed at 6 weeks. Unfractionated whole blood was collected in Tempus Blood RNA tubes, and total RNA was extracted from that blood. As TCR sequencing controls, a few healthy volunteers were used, with blood taken at day 0, 2 weeks and 6 weeks. As regards this clonotype: Its antigen is currently not known. Base quality data are lacking; no much larger clone is found one base away.

Libraries were built with RACE. The instrument was a NextSeq 500. During library preparation, unique molecular identifiers were attached to individual cDNA molecules so that TCRs could be counted quantitatively and reproducibly. The study's processing was this. A median of about 89,000 TCRs per sample was observed, with a range of 23,224 to 690,600. The Decombinator software suite was used to annotate the V, J and CDR3 of the TCR reads. To make PS versus PT1 abundance plots, every sample was subsampled to the same number of TCRs (28,000). TCRs were defined as expanded if absent before sensitization and observed at least eight times at the 2-week time point. The public reads were quality trimmed at Q25 with fastp and then assembled into clones with MiXCR by TCRdb, keeping productive beta chains. CDR3 protein duplicates are merged, each entry listing the most common genes and DNA. TCRdb, rather than the study authors, made the V and J calls. Across this sample there are about 30,000 distinct CDR3 sequences, with 5.5% seen only once. Roughly 13% of the sample is in the top ten clones.

CDR1 is given as SGHRS and CDR2 as YFSETQ, both from the germline V gene. The CDR3 runs 16 residues from the cysteine to the phenylalanine. Just the 48-base CDR3 DNA is kept, in frame starting at base 1. After removal of 4 bases from V and 3 bases from J, the junction retains 10 bases not matched to a gene. Sequencing used whole blood. The sequence joins TRBV5-1 to TRBJ1-2, and 9 bases in between align with TRBD1. The clonotype comes from a human donor in good health. Some clones in this sample may be carry-over from other donors' samples. Read as DNA, the sequence is TGCGCCAGCAGCAAGTCGGGACAGGGATTCGACTATGGCTACACCTTC. This sequence encodes CASSKSGQGFDYGYTF.